This T cell receptor (beta chain) was retrieved from a study of blood T cell repertoires in COVID-19. In this sample, this clone turned up once. Sequencing was performed with immunoSEQ multiplex PCR; in TCRdb, only in-frame clones are kept and a portion is missing. The sample shows about 280,000 clones, roughly 87% of them seen only once. The germline CDR1 and CDR2 sequences are LNHDA and SQIVND (reference sequence). The germline V and J ends were trimmed by 3 bases and 2 bases, with 10 bases remaining between them. The CDR3 totals 14 residues. What was sequenced was peripheral blood. The sequence derives from a woman in her 50s who had recovered from COVID-19. The chain has TRBV19 and TRBJ2-5, with D unresolved. CDR3 DNA sequence: TGTGCCAGTAGTATCGAGGCAAGACAAGAGACCCAGTACTTC. This encodes CASSIEARQETQYF.